The 9 T cell receptor beta chains presented below share a single source sample, sequenced in a study of beta chain features in type 1 diabetes. Study-level points and caveats: Shortening that was moderate but significant affected the TCRB CDR3s of Type 1 diabetes patients in all four CD4+ subsets.

The antigens for these receptors are not known. Expressed TCRB transcripts were sequenced because the entire RNA isolate underwent reverse transcription. Method: immunoSEQ multiplex PCR; TCRdb's copy keeps in-frame clones and lacks some. Of almost 350,000 clones in the sample, around 8.5% were seen once. Material: central memory CD4+ T cells from blood. These receptors originate from a man aged 25-45 years with type 1 diabetes.

This clone was found a few times. This chain links TRBV7-9 with TRBJ2-7, with a tentative D call TRBD1 (5 bases). V was trimmed by 7 bases and J by 5 bases, leaving 9 bases between them. The CDR3 is 11 residues long. Germline CDR1 and CDR2: SEHNR and FQNEAQ (reference sequence). The CDR3: CASTSDNEQYF. The CDR3 DNA reads TGTGCCAGCACCTCGGACAACGAGCAGTACTTC.

The genes are TRBV6-1 and TRBJ2-7; unclear D gene. V was clipped by 6 bases and J by 4 bases, with 13 bases between them. The CDR3 contains 13 residues. CDR1 and CDR2 from the germline V gene are MNHNS and SASEGT. CDR3 residues: CASSQTLGYEQYF. CDR3 nucleotide sequence: TGTGCCAGCAGCCAAACCCTCGGGTACGAGCAGTACTTC.

This clone came up a few times. The J gene is TRBJ1-4, the V gene TRBV4-3, with D maybe TRBD1 (5 bases). The CDR3 runs to 17 residues. With 0 bases removed from V and 0 bases from J, the gap between germline ends came to 11 bases. CDR1 is LGHNA and CDR2 is YSLEER in the germline V gene. Written as DNA, the CDR3 is TGCGCCAGCAGCCAAGATCGGGGGGAGGCAACTAATGAAAAACTGTTTTTT. Amino acid sequence: CASSQDRGEATNEKLFF.

The chain employs TRBV6-6 and TRBJ1-2; D ambiguous. Germline-derived CDR1 and CDR2 are MNHNY and SVGAGI (reference sequence). Trimming cost V 2 bases and J 8 bases, with 12 bases left between them. CDR3 size: 13 residues. CDR3 DNA: TGTGCCAGCAGTTACGCGGACGAATCCGGCTACACCTTC. Translation: CASSYADESGYTF.

This clone was observed a handful of times. The CDR3 region is CASSFSPGPPYGYTF. CDR3 nucleotide sequence: TGTGCCAGCAGTTTTTCTCCAGGGCCCCCCTATGGCTACACCTTC. The rearrangement joins TRBV28 to TRBJ1-2; D perhaps matches TRBD1 (5 bases). This CDR3 has 15 amino acids. V gave up 3 bases and J gave up 4 bases, with 15 bases separating them. From germline, CDR1 is MDHEN and CDR2 SYDVKM.

The chain recombines TRBV5-4 with TRBJ2-1; 7 bases fit TRBD1. The CDR3 has 16 residues. CDR1 and CDR2 (germline): SGHNT, YYREEE (reference sequence). J gave up 0 bases and V 4 bases, and 7 bases lay outside the gene matches. CDR3 amino acids: CASSLKTGSSYNEQFF. CDR3 nucleotides: TGTGCCAGCAGCCTCAAGACAGGGAGCTCCTACAATGAGCAGTTCTTC. Together with reference TRBV5-4 and TRBJ2-1, the CDR3 gives the full variable domain: ETGVTQSPTHLIKTRGQQVTLRCSSQSGHNTVSWYQQALGQGPQFIFQYYREEENGRGNFPPRFSGLQFPNYSSELNVNALELDDSALYLCASSLKTGSSYNEQFFGPGTRLTVL.

The chain recombines TRBV5-6 with TRBJ1-6, with 9 nucleotides matching TRBD1. Germline lookup yields CDR1 SGHDT and CDR2 YYEEEE. Germline trimming cut 2 bases from V and 6 bases from J; bases unmatched to any gene: 3. The length of the CDR3 is 15 residues. The CDR3 loop reads CASSFRQGGNSPLHF. Written as DNA, the CDR3 is TGTGCCAGCAGCTTCCGACAGGGGGGTAATTCACCCCTCCACTTT.

In its sample, this clone was seen a few times. V and J are TRBV5-6 and TRBJ1-4; possibly TRBD1 for D (6 bases). Germline-derived CDR1 and CDR2 are SGHDT and YYEEEE. This CDR3 has 16 amino acids. V lost 0 bases to trimming and J lost 0 bases, with 9 bases between them. The CDR3 is CASSLGTDTTNEKLFF. CDR3 coding DNA: TGTGCCAGCAGCTTGGGGACAGACACAACTAATGAAAAACTGTTTTTT.

The rearrangement joins TRBV5-1 to TRBJ2-5; 10 positions match TRBD2. J was trimmed by 1 base and V by 4 bases; bases with no gene match: 4. The CDR3 runs 15 residues. Germline lookup yields CDR1 SGHRS and CDR2 YFSETQ. The CDR3 is CASSLAGAPQETQYF. In nucleotides, the CDR3 is TGCGCCAGCAGCCTAGCGGGGGCACCCCAAGAGACCCAGTACTTC.